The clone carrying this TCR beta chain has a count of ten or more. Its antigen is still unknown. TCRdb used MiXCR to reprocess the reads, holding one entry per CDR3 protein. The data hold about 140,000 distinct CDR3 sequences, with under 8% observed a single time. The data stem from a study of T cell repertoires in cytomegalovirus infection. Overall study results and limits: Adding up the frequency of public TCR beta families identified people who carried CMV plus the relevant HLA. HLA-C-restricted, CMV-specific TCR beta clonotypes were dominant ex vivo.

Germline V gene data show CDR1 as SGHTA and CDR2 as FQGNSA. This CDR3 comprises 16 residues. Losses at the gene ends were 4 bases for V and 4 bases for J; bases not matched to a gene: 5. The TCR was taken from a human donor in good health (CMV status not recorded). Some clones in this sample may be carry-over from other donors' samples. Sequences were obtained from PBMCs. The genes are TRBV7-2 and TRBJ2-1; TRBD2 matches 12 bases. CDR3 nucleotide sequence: TGTGCCAGCAGCTCGGGACTAGCGGGTCCATACAATGAGCAGTTCTTC. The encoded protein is CASSSGLAGPYNEQFF.